Presented here are 2 T cell receptor beta chains from one specimen sequenced in a study of blood T cell repertoires in COVID-19 (dated by TCRdb to the early 2020s). Receptor amplification or capture employed the immunoSEQ multiplex PCR assay. What TCRdb holds here is the immuneACCESS table cut down to in-frame rearrangements. Part of the clones is not present; checked against another copy, under half of the missing clones reflect an unresolved V gene, and the others are unexplained. The sample table contains 70,000 to 95,000 clones; only one count was recorded for approximately 80% of them. 13% of the sample comes from the top ten. Material: peripheral blood. The receptors were sampled from a human donor in a cohort sampled during active COVID-19.

The sample holds one count of this clone. Other DNA sequences within the sample encode an identical CDR3. V and J are TRBV24-1 and TRBJ2-5; 7 bases fit TRBD1. CDR1 is KGHDR and CDR2 is SFDVKD in the germline V gene. The CDR3 spans 15 residues. The V segment lost 1 base and the J segment 5 bases; nucleotides outside the gene matches: 6. The CDR3 is CATSDFRGGWETQYF. The CDR3, as DNA: TGTGCCACCAGTGATTTTCGAGGGGGCTGGGAGACCCAGTACTTC.

The chain is built from TRBV2 and TRBJ1-2; 8 bases line up with TRBD1. The trim removed 6 bases at V and 5 bases at J, leaving 8 bases unmatched. CDR3 length equals 14 residues. Germline CDR1 is SNHLY and CDR2 is FYNNEI. DNA for the CDR3: TGTGCCAGCAGCGGGACAGGTGCCAGATATGGCTACACCTTC. This translates into CASSGTGARYGYTF.